This T cell receptor (beta chain) was recovered during a study of shared clonotypes between healthy human individuals (dated by TCRdb to about 2020). General notes on the study: The cohort included a few men and two women between 18 and 49 years of age. Per donor, leukapheresis produced somewhere between about 0.9 and 10 billion PBMCs. To estimate repertoire size and how much clonotypes are shared between individuals, the study performed deep sequencing of blood TCR repertoires from roughly five healthy adults. Different laboratories and diverse techniques were used to prepare libraries and sequence TCR repertoires, to increase sequencing depth and limit assay-specific biases. What the authors observed across the whole study: The genetic and exposure-history diversity represented was limited by the small number of donors. Only blood was sampled, and tissue TCR repertoires likely differ from those in blood. Based on pairwise subsampling, the degree of clonotype sharing among donors was expected to be affected by sequencing depth.

TCR CDR3 regions were amplified from genomic DNA by multiplex PCR using the deep immunoSEQ assay. Extracted genomic DNA from each cell subset was spread evenly across all wells of several immunoSEQ 96-well plates, with each plate serving as a replicate. For unsorted PBMC, approximately 0.3 ug of genomic DNA, equivalent to tens of thousands of T cell genomes, went into each replicate PCR. Unsorted PBMC genomic DNA was sequenced across ten immunoSEQ deep assay plates. Purified libraries were measured with a Qubit 3.0 fluorometer, size-checked on a Bioanalyzer 2100, and measured again with the KAPA Library Quantification kit. Each immunoSEQ 96-well plate was sequenced on its own single-read 150-cycle Illumina NextSeq 550 flow cell. The study's processing was this. The immunoSEQ output contained only junctional sequences without quality scores, so filtering could not match that applied to full-length reads. Sequences were annotated with PyIR, a Python wrapper for IgBLAST v1.9, using IMGT germline references to assign V/J genes and CDR3. Reads with weak V/J assignments (E-value above 1e-6), missing CDR3, stop codons, out-of-frame junctions, or ambiguous translated residues were removed. V3J clonotypes were defined as sequences sharing the same inferred V gene, J gene, and CDR3 amino acid sequence. Percentage overlap between repertoires was computed as shared unique clonotypes divided by the size of the smaller repertoire. RTK rarefaction, the Chao1 estimator, and Recon v2.1 estimates of unobserved clonotypes were used to assess repertoire richness. Sourced from immuneACCESS, this table was stored by TCRdb with only in-frame sequences that have V and J called. A share of the clones is absent; for the studies checked, an unresolved V gene accounts for under half, and the remainder has no known explanation. V, J and clone size are those of that table, while D and trimming were read from the DNA. Present in this sample are about 600,000 clones, around 81% of which were seen just once. The ten largest clones add up to around 13% of the sample.

About this clone itself: The clone's antigen remains unknown. Per-base quality was not reported, and no clone a single base away is much larger than it.

Donors were healthy HIV-negative adults with no recently reported acute infections or vaccinations. All donors were Caucasian adults living in Nashville, Tennessee, USA. For unsorted samples, 100 million or so PBMCs were counted, and genomic DNA was extracted using the QIAamp DNA Blood Mini kit. After blood collection by leukapheresis, PBMCs were isolated using Ficoll-Histopaque density gradient centrifugation and then cryopreserved in the vapor phase of liquid nitrogen. The source of this sequence is a woman aged 40 to 50 in good health. Some clones in this sample may be carry-over from other donors' samples. The sequencing sample was made of PBMCs.

The CDR3 reads CASSLSAGGTYEQYF. The nucleotides read TGTGCCAGCAGCTTAAGTGCGGGAGGCACCTACGAGCAGTACTTC. This receptor chain uses TRBV7-2 and TRBJ2-7; 8 central bases correspond to TRBD2. Taken from cysteine to phenylalanine, the CDR3 has 15 residues. Only the CDR3 part of the read is kept: 45 bases, read in frame from the first base. The V end gives up 2 bases and the J end 2 bases, leaving 5 bases in the junction not matched to a gene. CDR1 and CDR2, looked up from the germline V gene, are SGHTA and FQGNSA. Supplemented by the reference TRBV7-2 and TRBJ2-7 proteins around the CDR3, the complete variable domain is GAGVSQSPSNKVTEKGKDVELRCDPISGHTALYWYRQSLGQGLEFLIYFQGNSAPDKSGLPSDRFSAERTGGSVSTLTIQRTQQEDSAVYLCASSLSAGGTYEQYFGPGTRLTVT.